This T cell receptor (beta chain) is drawn from a study of cytomegalovirus exposure and HLA in healthy donors. Study findings and constraints: Excluded were some V segments that proved indistinguishable, including TRBV6-2 and TRBV6-3. Three of the chains that were CMV-associated were confirmed in vitro to be specific for CMV antigens.

Germline V lookup: CDR1 MDHEN, CDR2 SYDVKM. CDR3 length: 15 residues. The V end was cut by 3 bases, the J end by 0 bases, with 6 bases between. 60 Vbeta and 13 Jbeta primers were used in PCR. The table came from immunoSEQ multiplex PCR; TCRdb's copy has only in-frame clones and leaves some out. The table shows roughly 150,000 clones, with 78% occurring only once. Comments on this clone: Its specificity is not known.

Material for sequencing was PBMCs. This clonotype was sampled from a male donor in good health and CMV-seronegative. The rearrangement uses TRBV28 and TRBJ2-6; D unresolved. The CDR3 DNA sequence: TGTGCCAGCAGTTTCTCGAGCTCTGGGGCCAACGTCCTGACTTTC. Its translation is CASSFSSSGANVLTF.